Sequencing of this T cell receptor beta chain was carried out in a study of shared clonotypes between healthy human individuals. Overall study: Per donor, CD8 memory used one plate, CD8 naive used two, CD4 memory used three and CD4 naive used three.

This clone has just one count. Its antigen is not known. V lost 6 bases and J lost 3; bases outside the gene matches: 11. This CDR3 has 15 amino acids. Germline lookup yields CDR1 SNHLY and CDR2 FYNNEI. General observations from the study: Across a handful of donors, naive CD4 shared around 5.3%, naive CD8 more than 3%, memory CD4 2% to 2.5%, memory CD8 under 0.5%. Memory subsets generally showed lower estimated richness than naive subsets.

In replicate PCRs of sorted subsets, approximately 210 ng DNA, approximately 32,000 T cell genomes, was used. Produced via immunoSEQ multiplex PCR; TCRdb's table is partial and in-frame only. The repertoire holds 2 million to 3 million clones, with 93% as singletons. The genes are TRBV2 and TRBJ2-7, with 7 bases that match TRBD2. This sequence was found in a man between 18 and 35 years old in good health. Some clones in this sample may be carry-over from other donors' samples. Sequencing was carried out using naive CD4+ T cells from PBMCs. Subset here: CD45RA+ positively selected. This CDR3 reads CASSAGAGEGYEQYF. CDR3 nucleotide sequence: TGTGCCAGCAGCGCAGGCGCGGGAGAAGGCTACGAGCAGTACTTC.